This T cell receptor (beta chain) was profiled in a study of blood T cell repertoires in COVID-19. Method: immunoSEQ multiplex PCR; TCRdb's copy keeps in-frame clones and lacks some. The profile shows roughly 190,000 clones, about four fifths of them singletons. This clone was recorded many times. The CDR3 is 14 amino acids. Germline V gene lookup returns CDR1 SGHVS and CDR2 FQNEAQ. V lost 1 base and J lost 7, with 8 bases in between. Sequenced: peripheral blood. V and J are TRBV7-8 and TRBJ1-6, with D perhaps matching TRBD1 (5 bases). This TCR was sampled from a woman in her 40s with acute or convalescent COVID-19. In DNA, the CDR3 is TGTGCCAGCAGCTTAGGACAGTCGAATTCACCCCTCCACTTT. Translated, it gives CASSLGQSNSPLHF. The full variable domain, completed using reference TRBV7-8 and TRBJ1-6, is GAGVSQSPRYKVAKRGQDVALRCDPISGHVSLFWYQQALGQGPEFLTYFQNEAQLDKSGLPSDRFFAERPEGSVSTLKIQRTQQEDSAVYLCASSLGQSNSPLHFGNGTRLTVT.